This record covers a single T cell receptor (beta chain). Antigen specificity is unknown. The CDR3 totals 15 residues. V lost 5 bases to trimming and J lost 0 bases, with 14 bases between them. Germline V gene lookup returns CDR1 SGHVS and CDR2 FQNEAQ. This sample is part of a study of CD8 T cells in Susac syndrome. The study's findings and limits: In its TCR sequencing and HLA analysis, the study acknowledged that the number of individuals was relatively small.

With random hexamers, reverse transcription was performed on about 0.45 to 1 ug of RNA. TCRdb redid the calling of the immunoSEQ multiplex PCR reads with MiXCR, one entry per CDR3 protein. The table records tens of thousands of distinct CDR3 sequences, roughly 95% of them present only once. The receptor's source is a human donor with multiple sclerosis. The rearrangement uses TRBV7-8 and TRBJ2-7, with D perhaps TRBD1 or TRBD2 (5 bases each). Sequencing was carried out using CD4+ T cells from PBMCs. Written as DNA, the CDR3 is TGTGCCAGCAGCCTAGGGACGGGTAGCTCCTACGAGCAGTACTTC. Amino acids: CASSLGTGSSYEQYF. The whole variable domain, remainder taken from reference TRBV7-8 and TRBJ2-7, is GAGVSQSPRYKVAKRGQDVALRCDPISGHVSLFWYQQALGQGPEFLTYFQNEAQLDKSGLPSDRFFAERPEGSVSTLKIQRTQQEDSAVYLCASSLGTGSSYEQYFGPGTRLTVT.